The sequence of this TCR beta chain was determined in a study of identical twins. Whole-study findings and limits: Conclusions relied on cross-sectional statistical analysis, not following the same donors. Memory repertoires showed no such pattern, whereas abundant cord blood beta clonotypes carried fewer insertions.

V was clipped by 0 bases and J by 6 bases, with 10 bases between them. Per germline, CDR1 SGHNT and CDR2 YYREEE (reference sequence). The CDR3 extends over 15 amino acids. TCRdb called the 5' RACE reads again in MiXCR, with one record for every CDR3 protein. The sample records approximately 20,000 distinct CDR3 sequences, 55% to 75% being singletons. In this sample, this clonotype turned up once. The antigen is undetermined. The V call is TRBV5-4, the J call TRBJ1-6; possibly TRBD1 for D (5 bases). The source of this sequence is a woman younger than 35 in good health. This table probably holds off-target reads from a library built for another chain. The sample consisted of memory (CD45RO+) T cells sorted from blood. CDR3 region: CASSLGDHFNSPLHF. In nucleotides, the CDR3 is TGTGCCAGCAGCTTGGGGGACCACTTTAATTCACCCCTCCACTTT.